Shown below are 14 T cell receptor beta chains from a single sample sequenced in a study of PD-L1 blockade in urothelial cancer. The sample's time point: peripheral blood 6 weeks after treatment start. Sequencing was performed with immunoSEQ multiplex PCR; in TCRdb, only in-frame clones are kept and a portion is missing. The sample shows about 43,000 clones, about 80% of them seen only once. The sample here was PBMCs, taken around atezolizumab (anti-PD-L1) treatment. These receptors were taken from a man in his sixties with urothelial cancer.

V gene TRBV2 combines with J gene TRBJ2-3; 12 nucleotides line up with TRBD2. With 5 bases clipped from V and 1 base from J, the junction kept 4 bases outside the gene matches. This CDR3 region has 16 residues. The V gene's germline CDR1 is SNHLY and CDR2 FYNNEI. Here the CDR3 reads CASSRTSGIRTDTQYF. The CDR3 bases are TGTGCCAGCAGTAGGACTAGCGGGATCCGCACAGATACGCAGTATTTT.

This chain joins TRBV5-1 and TRBJ2-7; D is perhaps TRBD2 (6 bases). V was clipped by 2 bases and J by 3 bases, with 12 bases between them. This CDR3 spans 14 amino acids. Germline CDR1 and CDR2: SGHRS and YFSETQ. The CDR3 nucleotides read TGCGCCAGCAGCTTTGGAGGGGTGAGCTACGAGCAGTACTTC. Amino acids: CASSFGGVSYEQYF.

This clone has a handful of counts. V is TRBV30 and J is TRBJ1-6, with D perhaps TRBD1 (5 bases). V dropped 5 bases and J dropped 4 bases, with 12 bases sitting between them. This CDR3 spans 14 amino acids. Germline loops: CDR1 GTSNPN, CDR2 SVGIG (reference sequence). The CDR3 DNA reads TGTGCCTGGGGGGCCAGCCGATATAATTCACCCCTCCACTTT. This translates into CAWGASRYNSPLHF.

The V and J genes are TRBV29-1 and TRBJ1-1; tentatively, D is TRBD1 (5 bases). The CDR3 covers 12 residues. Trimming took off 6 bases at V and 3 bases at J, with 11 bases between the two ends. Germline loops: CDR1 SQVTM, CDR2 ANQGSEA. The DNA for the CDR3 is TGCAGCGTAGCCAAAGGGGACACTGAAGCTTTCTTT. Residues: CSVAKGDTEAFF.

This rearrangement joins TRBV10-3 to TRBJ1-4; D is unresolved. Trimming took off 0 bases at V and 5 bases at J, with 13 bases between the two ends. The CDR3 covers 16 residues. Germline V gene data show CDR1 as ENHRY and CDR2 as SYGVKD. Here the CDR3 DNA reads TGTGCCATCAGTGAGTCGCTGGGAGAACTGAATGAAAAACTGTTTTTT. Translating it yields CAISESLGELNEKLFF.

V usage is TRBV19 and J usage is TRBJ1-5; D not resolved. With 6 bases removed from V and 1 base from J, the gap between germline ends came to 19 bases. The CDR3 totals 17 residues. Germline loops: CDR1 LNHDA, CDR2 SQIVND (reference sequence). CDR3 bases: TGTGCCAGTAGCTTCAGCGTTGGGGAGGCGAGCAATCAGCCCCAGCATTTT. Translation gives CASSFSVGEASNQPQHF.

The V and J genes are TRBV7-3 and TRBJ1-6, with D uncertain. The germline gives CDR1 SGHTA, CDR2 FQGTGA. This CDR3 spans 13 amino acids. The V end was cut by 5 bases, the J end by 6 bases, with 8 bases between. The CDR3 DNA sequence: TGTGCCAGCAGCCTAAACTTTAATTCACCCCTCCACTTT. The encoded protein is CASSLNFNSPLHF.

By sample share, this clone is medium-sized (0.01 to 0.1%). The rearrangement uses TRBV6-5 and TRBJ2-7; 13 bases agree with TRBD2. The CDR3 loop spans 16 amino acids. Germline CDR1 reads MNHEY; CDR2 reads SVGAGI. Losses at the gene ends were 4 bases for V and 3 bases for J; bases not matched to a gene: 6. Here the CDR3 reads CASSFTGLAGDYEQYF. The CDR3 DNA follows: TGTGCCAGCAGTTTTACTGGACTAGCGGGGGACTACGAGCAGTACTTC.

The chain links TRBV6-1 to TRBJ2-7; 9 bases are a match to TRBD2. This CDR3 spans 17 amino acids. V was pared by 4 bases and J by 0 bases, with 10 bases of the junction left unmatched. Looked up from germline, CDR1 is MNHNS and CDR2 is SASEGT. The CDR3 loop is CASSVRAGGPSSYEQYF. The CDR3 region has the DNA TGTGCCAGCAGTGTGCGAGCGGGGGGCCCTAGCTCCTACGAGCAGTACTTC.

CDR3 sequence (DNA): TGTGCCAGCAGTCTAGACAGTTATCAGCCCCAGCATTTT. This translates into CASSLDSYQPQHF. The chain is built from TRBV6-5 and TRBJ1-5; the D gene is possibly TRBD1 (5 bases). The CDR3 length is 13 residues. CDR1 is MNHEY, CDR2 SVGAGI, per germline. V shed 5 bases and J shed 5 bases, with 10 bases lying between them.

The chain carries TRBV25-1 and TRBJ2-1, with 7 bases fitting TRBD2. V trimming: 3 bases; J trimming: 4 bases; junction bases outside the gene matches: 3. The CDR3 extends over 14 amino acids. The germline CDR1 and CDR2 sequences are MGHDK and SYGVNS. Here the CDR3 reads CASSEGGEYNEQFF. CDR3 DNA: TGTGCCAGCAGTGAGGGGGGGGAGTACAATGAGCAGTTCTTC.

This chain connects TRBV5-1 to TRBJ1-2; D gene unclear. Trimming left V 4 bases short and J 7 bases short, with 17 bases between. This CDR3 is built from 14 residues. Per the germline V gene, CDR1 is SGHRS and CDR2 is YFSETQ. The CDR3 sequence: CASSRATGSGGYTF. In DNA form, the CDR3 reads TGCGCCAGCAGCCGGGCCACGGGGTCGGGTGGCTACACCTTC.

This rearrangement joins TRBV19 to TRBJ1-5, with D perhaps TRBD1 (6 bases). The CDR3 loop spans 13 amino acids. The germline V gene has CDR1 LNHDA and CDR2 SQIVND (reference sequence). The V end lost 4 bases, the J end lost 4 bases, and 8 bases lay between the germline ends. The CDR3 sequence: CASSTGTNQPQHF. Written as DNA, the CDR3 is TGTGCCAGTAGTACAGGGACAAATCAGCCCCAGCATTTT.

The rearrangement uses TRBV18 and TRBJ2-5; 9 bases are shared with TRBD2. J gave up 0 bases and V 2 bases, and 1 base lay outside the gene matches. The germline CDR1 and CDR2 sequences are KGHSH and LQKENI. This CDR3 spans 15 amino acids. CDR3 loop: CASSPSGGYQETQYF. CDR3 DNA sequence: TGTGCCAGCTCACCAAGCGGGGGGTACCAAGAGACCCAGTACTTC.